The 5 T cell receptor beta chains reported below all come from one sample, sequenced in a study of T cell clonotyping in hematopoietic cell transplantation. Produced via immunoSEQ multiplex PCR; TCRdb's table is partial and in-frame only. Of fewer than 50,000 clones listed, 94% are singletons. The sequencing input was peripheral blood mononuclear cells. These receptors were taken from a woman aged 50 to 60 in good health. Some clones in this sample may be carry-over from other donors' samples.

The genes are TRBV15 and TRBJ1-2, with 7 bases that match TRBD1. The CDR3 totals 15 residues. The germline gives CDR1 LNHNV, CDR2 YYDKDF (reference sequence). J lost 6 bases, V lost 0 bases, and 7 bases had no gene match. The CDR3 DNA reads as TGTGCCACCAGCAGAGATCGTGGAGGGGGCAATGGCTACACCTTC. Protein: CATSRDRGGGNGYTF.

This chain links TRBV2 with TRBJ1-3, with D unresolved. Germline CDR1 SNHLY, CDR2 FYNNEI. This CDR3 region has 15 residues. V was cut by 3 bases and J by 4 bases, with 13 bases left in between. CDR3 region: CASSDSSGFGNTIYF. The CDR3, as DNA: TGTGCCAGCAGTGATAGCAGCGGTTTCGGAAACACCATATATTTT.

This clone appeared once. This sequence joins TRBV30 and TRBJ1-1; the D gene is possibly TRBD1 (5 bases). This CDR3 is 14 amino acids long. Trimming removed 4 bases from V and 4 bases from J, with 16 bases in between. In germline, CDR1 is GTSNPN, CDR2 SVGIG (reference sequence). Here the CDR3 reads CAWILDSEGTEAFF. In nucleotides, the CDR3 is TGTGCCTGGATATTAGACAGCGAGGGCACTGAAGCTTTCTTT.

The J gene is TRBJ1-4, the V gene TRBV5-1, with D possibly matching TRBD1 (5 bases). Germline CDR1 SGHRS, CDR2 YFSETQ. This CDR3 comprises 17 residues. V was pared by 2 bases and J by 1 base, with 15 bases between. The CDR3 sequence: CASSFQGGAGTNEKLFF. Written as DNA, the CDR3 is TGCGCCAGCAGCTTCCAAGGTGGGGCGGGAACTAATGAAAAACTGTTTTTT.

The chain is built from TRBV4-1 and TRBJ1-6; tentatively, D is TRBD1 (5 bases). Germline V gives CDR1 MGHRA, CDR2 YSYEKL. Trimming removed 4 bases from V and 7 bases from J, with 17 bases in between. This CDR3 region has 16 residues. CDR3 in amino acids: CASSPWQGPLNSPLHF. For the CDR3, the DNA is TGCGCCAGCAGCCCTTGGCAGGGCCCCCTAAATTCACCCCTCCACTTT.